One TCR beta chain is described in this entry. TCRdb keeps only in-frame clones here, not all; method: immunoSEQ multiplex PCR. The data contain several thousand clones, around 84% of them singletons. This sample was taken from a study of tumour-infiltrating T cells in Burkitt lymphoma. Study-level background: Productive clonality predicted overall and progression-free survival.

Germline loops: CDR1 MNHNY, CDR2 SVGAGI (reference sequence). V shed 1 base and J 2 bases; nucleotides not matched to a gene: 5. The CDR3 has 16 amino acids. The receptor's source is a human donor with diffuse large B-cell lymphoma. Some clones in this sample may be carry-over from other donors' samples. This chain uses TRBV6-6 with TRBJ2-5, with 9 nucleotides matching TRBD2. Sample: tumor tissue. The CDR3 nucleotides are TGTGCCAGCAGTTACTTGGCTAGCGGGGCACAAGAGACCCAGTACTTC. Translating it yields CASSYLASGAQETQYF.